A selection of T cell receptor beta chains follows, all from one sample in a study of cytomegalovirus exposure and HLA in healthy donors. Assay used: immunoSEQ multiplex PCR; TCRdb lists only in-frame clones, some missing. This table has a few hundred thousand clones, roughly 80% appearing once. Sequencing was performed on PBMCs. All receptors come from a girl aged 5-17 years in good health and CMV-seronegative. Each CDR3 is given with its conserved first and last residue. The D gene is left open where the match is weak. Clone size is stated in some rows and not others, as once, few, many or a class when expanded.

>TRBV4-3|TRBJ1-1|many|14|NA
TGCGCCAGCAGCCAAGATTCCGTACGGACAGAAGCTTTCTTT
CASSQDSVRTEAFF
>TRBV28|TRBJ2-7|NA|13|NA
TGTGCCAGTGCCCCGGACAGAGGAAGCGAGCAGTACTTC
CASAPDRGSEQYF
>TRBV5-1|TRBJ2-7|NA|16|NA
TGCGCCAGCAGCTTGGTGGGGGGAGGACCCACTGTGGAGCAGTACTTC
CASSLVGGGPTVEQYF
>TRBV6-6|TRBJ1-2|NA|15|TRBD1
TGTGCCAGCAGTCCAACGGGACAGCCTAACTATGGCTACACCTTC
CASSPTGQPNYGYTF
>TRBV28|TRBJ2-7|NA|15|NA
TGTGCCAGCAGTTTGTGGGGAGAAGCGAGGTACGAGCAGTACTTC
CASSLWGEARYEQYF
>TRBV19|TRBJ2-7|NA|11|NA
TGTGCCAGTAGTACCTACTACGAGCAGTACTTC
CASSTYYEQYF
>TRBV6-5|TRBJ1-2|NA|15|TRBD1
TGTGCCAGCAGTTACGACAGGGGATCGGTTAATGGCTACACCTTC
CASSYDRGSVNGYTF
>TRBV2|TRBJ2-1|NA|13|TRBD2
TGTGCCAGCACAACTAGCGGAAACAATGAGCAGTTCTTC
CASTTSGNNEQFF
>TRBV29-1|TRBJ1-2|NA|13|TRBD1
TGCAGCGTTCTTACAGGGGGGGGCTATGGCTACACCTTC
CSVLTGGGYGYTF
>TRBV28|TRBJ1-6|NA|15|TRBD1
TGTGCCAGCACCTCTCTCGGGACAGTTAATTCACCCCTCCACTTT
CASTSLGTVNSPLHF
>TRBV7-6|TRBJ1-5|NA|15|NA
TGTGCCAGCAGCTTAGACCCGAGGGGCAATCAGCCCCAGCATTTT
CASSLDPRGNQPQHF
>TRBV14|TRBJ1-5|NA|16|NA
TGTGCCAGCAGCCAAGATCAGAATTATAGCAATCAGCCCCAGCATTTT
CASSQDQNYSNQPQHF
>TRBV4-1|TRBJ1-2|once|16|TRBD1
TGCGCCAGCAGCCTCGCTCCGGGACAGGGACCCTATGGCTACACCTTC
CASSLAPGQGPYGYTF
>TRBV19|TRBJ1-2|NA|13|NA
TGTGCCAGTAGTCCAGGGCCCATAGGTGGCTACACCTTC
CASSPGPIGGYTF
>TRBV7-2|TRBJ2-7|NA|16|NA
TGTGCCAGCAGCTTCGACAGTGGGGTGGTATCCTACGAGCAGTACTTC
CASSFDSGVVSYEQYF
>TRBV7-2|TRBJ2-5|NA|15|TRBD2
TGTGCCAGCAGCTTAGTAGCGGGAGGGCAAGAGACCCAGTACTTC
CASSLVAGGQETQYF
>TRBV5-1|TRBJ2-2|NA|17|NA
TGCGCCAGCAGTTACGGAGGCCAGGGACTCAACACCGGGGAGCTGTTTTTT
CASSYGGQGLNTGELFF
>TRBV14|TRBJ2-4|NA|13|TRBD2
TGTGCCAGCAGCCTTAGGACTAGCGCGGTCCAGTACTTC
CASSLRTSAVQYF
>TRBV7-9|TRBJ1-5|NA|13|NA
TGTGCCAGCAGCTTTGGTCAGGCTGGGCCCCAGCATTTT
CASSFGQAGPQHF
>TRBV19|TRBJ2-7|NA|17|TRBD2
TGTGCCAGTAGTATCGCTTCCCCAGCGGGGGGTTTGTACGAGCAGTACTTC
CASSIASPAGGLYEQYF
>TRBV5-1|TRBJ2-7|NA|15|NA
TGCGCCAGCAGCCCTGTGAGGGGGGGCGACTACGAGCAGTACTTC
CASSPVRGGDYEQYF
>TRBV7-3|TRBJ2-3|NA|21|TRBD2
TGTGCCAGCAGCATAGGGGGGTGGCAGGGGAGACTAGCGGGGGTCACAGATACGCAGTATTTT
CASSIGGWQGRLAGVTDTQYF
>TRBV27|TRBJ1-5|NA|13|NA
TGTGCCAGCGGGGGCTCGGGCAATCAGCCCCAGCATTTT
CASGGSGNQPQHF
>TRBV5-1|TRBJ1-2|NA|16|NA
TGCGCCAGCAGCTTGATGAGCGGGCCAGCTAACTATGGCTACACCTTC
CASSLMSGPANYGYTF
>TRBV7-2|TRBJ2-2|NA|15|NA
TGTGCCAGCAGCTTAAAGGGGATGAACACCGGGGAGCTGTTTTTT
CASSLKGMNTGELFF
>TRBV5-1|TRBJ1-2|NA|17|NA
TGCGCCAGCAGCTTGGGGCCCCTAGGGCAGGACTACTATGGCTACACCTTC
CASSLGPLGQDYYGYTF
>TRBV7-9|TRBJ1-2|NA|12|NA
TGTGCCAGCAGTTCGGGAAACTATGGCTACACCTTC
CASSSGNYGYTF
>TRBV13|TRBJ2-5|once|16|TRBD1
TGTGCCAGCAGCTTAGGGCTACAGGGGATACAAGAGACCCAGTACTTC
CASSLGLQGIQETQYF
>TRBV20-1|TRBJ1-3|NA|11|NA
TGCAGTGCTAGCAGTCCGAGCGGCATATATTTT
CSASSPSGIYF
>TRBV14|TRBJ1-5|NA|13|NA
TGTGCCAGCTCTCCAGGGTTCAATCAGCCCCAGCATTTT
CASSPGFNQPQHF
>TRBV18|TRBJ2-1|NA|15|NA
TGTGCCAGCTCACCAGTTCTAGCGAGGAACAATGAGCAGTTCTTC
CASSPVLARNNEQFF
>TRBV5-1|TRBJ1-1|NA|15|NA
TGCGCCAGCAGCTTGGCTTACGCCGGGGTTCTGAAAGCTTTCTTT
CASSLAYAGVLKAFF
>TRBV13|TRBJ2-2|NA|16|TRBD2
TGTGCCAGCAGCAAAGGGGTGACTAGCGGCACCGGGGAGCTGTTTTTT
CASSKGVTSGTGELFF
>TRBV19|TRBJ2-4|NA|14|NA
TGTGCCAGTAGATTAGACTTAGCCAAAAACATTCAGTACTTC
CASRLDLAKNIQYF
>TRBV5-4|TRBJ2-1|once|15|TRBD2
TGTGCCAGCAGCCGTACTAGCGGAACCTACAATGAGCAGTTCTTC
CASSRTSGTYNEQFF
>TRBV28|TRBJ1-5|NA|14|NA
TGTGCCAGCAGTTATGTCGGGAGCAATCAGCCCCAGCATTTT
CASSYVGSNQPQHF
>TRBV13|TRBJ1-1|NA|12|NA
TGTGCCAGCAGCTTACGGGACACTGAAGCTTTCTTT
CASSLRDTEAFF
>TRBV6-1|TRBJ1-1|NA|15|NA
TGTGCCAGCAAAGGCAGGGCGAATGGGAACACTGAAGCTTTCTTT
CASKGRANGNTEAFF
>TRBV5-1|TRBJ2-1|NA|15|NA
TGCGCCAGCAGCCCGACAGGCAAGCCTTATAATGAGCAGTTCTTC
CASSPTGKPYNEQFF
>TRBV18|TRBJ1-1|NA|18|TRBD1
TGTGCCAGCTCACAGGAGACAGGGAAGTTGGGGTTGAACACTGAAGCTTTCTTT
CASSQETGKLGLNTEAFF
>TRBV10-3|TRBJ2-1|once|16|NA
TGTGCCATCAGTGAGAAGACAGGTAAATTCTACAATGAGCAGTTCTTC
CAISEKTGKFYNEQFF
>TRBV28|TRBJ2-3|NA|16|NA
TGTGCCAGCAGTTTCGGACAGTTCAAGCCGACAGATACGCAGTATTTT
CASSFGQFKPTDTQYF
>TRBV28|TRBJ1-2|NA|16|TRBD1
TGTGCCAGCAGTCCCAGCCCCGGGACAGGATTCTATGGCTACACCTTC
CASSPSPGTGFYGYTF
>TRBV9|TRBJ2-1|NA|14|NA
TGTGCCAGCAGCGCGCCGCGGGGCTACAATGAGCAGTTCTTC
CASSAPRGYNEQFF
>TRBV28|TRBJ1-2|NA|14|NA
TGTGCCAGCAGTTTCGGGGGGAGTAACTATGGCTACACCTTC
CASSFGGSNYGYTF
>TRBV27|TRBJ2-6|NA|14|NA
TGTGCCAGCAGTTTCCTCTCTGGGGCCAACGTCCTGACTTTC
CASSFLSGANVLTF
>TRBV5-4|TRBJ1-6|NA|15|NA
TGTGCCAGCAGCATATGGGACATCGGGTTGTCACCCCTCCACTTT
CASSIWDIGLSPLHF
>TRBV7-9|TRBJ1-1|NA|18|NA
TGTGCCAGCAGCCAATCACCGGGACCGACAAGCGGGTTCACTGAAGCTTTCTTT
CASSQSPGPTSGFTEAFF